Described below is a single T cell receptor beta chain sequence and its context. Its matching antigen is unknown. V lost 8 bases, J lost 0 bases, and 8 bases lay in between. The CDR3 is 13 residues long. Germline CDR1 reads WSHSY; CDR2 reads SAAADI. The data originate from a study of T cell responses to AZD1222 COVID-19 vaccine. Study-level information: It was second doses at about 4 or about 12 weeks that were pooled. Study results and caveats: A reported finding is that nearly half of spike-specific TCRs target unmutated variant regions. Spike was spanned by vaccine-associated CD4 TCRs, with dominance at 160-218 and 743-854. White British people made up most donors, females outnumbered males, and clonal diversity was possibly underestimated.

TCRdb's table, derived via immunoSEQ multiplex PCR, lists solely in-frame clones and lacks some. The sample lists roughly 250,000 clones, approximately 93% occurring once. This sequence was found in an adult in good health. The J gene is TRBJ2-1, the V gene TRBV10-2; D unclear. The sample in question was peripheral blood, obtained on day 0 of AZD1222 vaccination. CDR3 DNA sequence: TGCGCCAGCTCCCATGGCTCCTACAATGAGCAGTTCTTC. This translates into CASSHGSYNEQFF.